This TCR beta chain originates from a study of identical twins. There are 16 residues in the CDR3. Germline-derived CDR1 and CDR2 are MNHNS and SASEGT. The V gene end was trimmed by 6 bases and the J gene end by 0 bases; junction bases not matched to a gene: 2. TCRdb re-derived calls from the 5' RACE reads in MiXCR, one entry per CDR3 protein. The sample records 500,000 to 550,000 distinct CDR3 sequences, about 20% being singletons. These same records also appear under a second study, on T cells expressing NK-cell markers.

The chain carries TRBV6-1 and TRBJ2-6, with 10 positions matching TRBD1. Sample: CD4+ T cells sorted from blood. This TCR was recovered from a woman in her late teens or twenties in good health. CDR3 in amino acids: CASRGTGVSGANVLTF. The CDR3 bases are TGTGCCAGCAGGGGGACAGGGGTCTCTGGGGCCAACGTCCTGACTTTC.